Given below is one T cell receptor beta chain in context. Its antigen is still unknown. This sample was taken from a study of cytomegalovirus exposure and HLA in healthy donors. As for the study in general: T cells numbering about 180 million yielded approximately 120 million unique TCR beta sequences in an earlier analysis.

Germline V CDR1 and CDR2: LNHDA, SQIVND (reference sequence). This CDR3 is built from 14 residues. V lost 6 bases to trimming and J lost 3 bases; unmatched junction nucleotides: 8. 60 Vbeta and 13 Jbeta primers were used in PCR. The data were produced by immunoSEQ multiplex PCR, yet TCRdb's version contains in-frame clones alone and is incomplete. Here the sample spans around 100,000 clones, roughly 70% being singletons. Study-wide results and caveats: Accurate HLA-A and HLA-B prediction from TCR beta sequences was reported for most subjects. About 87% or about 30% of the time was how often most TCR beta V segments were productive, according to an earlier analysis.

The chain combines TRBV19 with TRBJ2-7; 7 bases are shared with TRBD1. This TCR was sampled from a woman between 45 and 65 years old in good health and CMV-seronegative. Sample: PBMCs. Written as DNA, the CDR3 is TGTGCCAGTAGCCAGATTGGACAGGACTACGAGCAGTACTTC. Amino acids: CASSQIGQDYEQYF.